This T cell receptor beta chain was documented in a study of blood T cell repertoires in COVID-19. TCRdb's table, derived via immunoSEQ multiplex PCR, lists solely in-frame clones and lacks some. The sample lists some 50,000 clones; roughly 82% were seen once. CDR1 and CDR2 from the germline V gene are SNHLY and FYNNEI. V was pared by 8 bases and J by 7 bases, with 12 bases between. CDR3 length equals 13 residues. The clonotype originates from a woman of 80 years or more with acute or convalescent COVID-19. The sample consisted of peripheral blood. The chain joins TRBV2 to TRBJ1-6; D is possibly TRBD1 (5 bases). CDR3 residues: CASSRGGNSPLHF. Here the CDR3 DNA reads TGTGCCAGCTCGCGGGGGGGAAATTCACCCCTCCACTTT.